This T cell receptor (beta chain) was retrieved from a study of a mutant IDH1 vaccine in newly diagnosed glioma. Study in general: Every participant had undergone radiotherapy, temozolomide, or both before, and most underwent both. General study findings and limits: Changes in top peripheral clonotypes did not appear linked to pseudoprogression.

Using immunoSEQ multiplex PCR, the repertoire was profiled, and TCRdb retains in-frame clones only, with some absent. This sample has some 60,000 clones, with about 90% found just once. The sample's time point: week 23, last vaccination. Vaccinated patients received 300 ug of mutant IDH1 20-mer peptide per dose, with topical imiquimod. New IDH1-mutant, ATRX-lost WHO grade 3 or 4 astrocytomas occurred in donors. Trimming shortened V by 0 bases and J by 3 bases, and 7 bases separated the two germline ends. CDR1 is SGHRS and CDR2 is YFSETQ in the germline V gene. CDR3 length equals 13 residues. A remark on this clone: Its matching antigen is unknown.

The material was PBMCs, obtained from a glioma patient whose treatment included an IDH1 peptide vaccine. The chain uses TRBV5-1 and TRBJ2-7; no firm D call. This receptor was taken from a man aged 35-49 years with glioma. CDR3 nucleotide sequence: TGCGCCAGCAGCTTGGGTGGGTTCTACGAGCAGTACTTC. This sequence encodes CASSLGGFYEQYF.